These T cell receptor beta chains were read from a single sample in a study of T cells after yellow fever vaccination. TCRdb re-called the 5' RACE reads with MiXCR, one entry per CDR3 protein. The sample lists under 600,000 distinct CDR3 sequences; around an eighth were seen once. Sequences were derived from PBMCs, sampled on the day of the yellow fever booster vaccination. All receptors come from a man younger than 45 who received the YFV17D yellow fever vaccine. The CDR3 runs from the conserved cysteine through the conserved F or W. The D gene is left open where the match is weak. For some rows the clone size is stated as once, few or many, or as a class when expanded; others skip it.

CDR3aa	CDR3nt	d_gene	v_gene	j_gene	abundance
CASRNRDLFYEQYF	TGTGCCAGCAGGAACCGGGACTTATTTTACGAGCAGTACTTC	.	TRBV6-2/TRBV6-3	TRBJ2-7	few
CASRDSGTSKGEQFF	TGTGCCAGCAGGGACTCCGGGACTAGCAAGGGTGAGCAGTTCTTC	TRBD2	TRBV6-5	TRBJ2-1	.
CSVEVTGRAREQFF	TGCAGCGTTGAAGTTACCGGGAGGGCCCGTGAGCAGTTCTTC	TRBD2	TRBV29-1	TRBJ2-1	few
CASSSAGQGNQPQHF	TGTGCCAGCAGTTCTGCGGGACAGGGTAATCAGCCCCAGCATTTT	TRBD1	TRBV28	TRBJ1-5	few
CATGGGAILGATNEKLFF	TGTGCCACGGGAGGCGGGGCCATCCTTGGGGCAACTAATGAAAAACTGTTTTTT	.	TRBV10-3	TRBJ1-4	few
CASSLGQALGETQYF	TGTGCCAGCAGCTTAGGACAGGCCTTGGGAGAGACCCAGTACTTC	.	TRBV7-9	TRBJ2-5	.
CSGQGDFYEQYF	TGCAGTGGACAGGGCGACTTCTACGAGCAGTACTTC	TRBD1	TRBV20-1	TRBJ2-7	.
CSARPPDRTYEQYF	TGCAGTGCTAGACCACCCGACAGGACCTACGAGCAGTACTTC	.	TRBV20-1	TRBJ2-7	.
CASSIQVAGNYEQYF	TGTGCCAGTAGCATTCAGGTAGCGGGGAACTACGAGCAGTACTTC	TRBD2	TRBV19	TRBJ2-7	.
CSAIQGVVGELFF	TGCAGTGCTATCCAGGGGGTGGTCGGGGAGCTGTTTTTT	TRBD1	TRBV20-1	TRBJ2-2	.
CASSYREGETQYF	TGTGCCAGCAGTTACAGGGAAGGAGAGACCCAGTACTTC	.	TRBV6-5	TRBJ2-5	many